These T cell receptor beta chains were read from a single sample in a study of OX40 agonist ivuxolimab in advanced cancers. Sequencing used immunoSEQ multiplex PCR; TCRdb keeps in-frame clones, though not all of them. The sample consists of thousands of clones, roughly 93% of them appearing once. The sample consisted of CD4+ or CD8+ T cells sorted from blood, taken in a trial of the OX40 agonist ivuxolimab. Source of these receptors: an adult with an advanced solid tumor such as melanoma, head and neck, liver or kidney cancer. Each CDR3 is given with its conserved first and last residue. A D gene is named only where the DNA matches it firmly. Clone sizes are given selectively: once, few, many, or a class where the clone is expanded.

CDR3 protein,CDR3 DNA,clone size,V gene,J gene,D gene
CASSDSGGYGYTF,TGTGCCAGCAGTGACTCTGGCGGTTATGGCTACACCTTC,-,TRBV6-4,TRBJ1-2,-
CAISGSTQEQFF,TGTGCCATCAGTGGTTCCACCCAGGAGCAGTTCTTC,-,TRBV10-3,TRBJ2-1,-
CASSLGSGTGLVDTIYF,TGTGCCAGCAGCTTAGGCTCCGGGACAGGGTTGGTGGACACCATATATTTT,-,TRBV7-6,TRBJ1-3,TRBD1
CASSLGFQETQYF,TGTGCCAGCAGCTTAGGGTTTCAGGAGACCCAGTACTTC,-,TRBV7-9,TRBJ2-5,-
CASSVERGQEAFF,TGTGCCAGCAGTGTTGAACGGGGACAGGAGGCTTTCTTT,-,TRBV6-1,TRBJ1-1,TRBD1
CASSSLLAGNTDTQYF,TGTGCCAGCAGCTCACTGCTAGCGGGAAACACAGATACGCAGTATTTT,-,TRBV5-5,TRBJ2-3,TRBD2
CASSPAVGGSGEKLFF,TGTGCCAGCAGCCCCGCTGTTGGTGGCAGCGGAGAAAAACTGTTTTTT,once,TRBV9,TRBJ1-4,-
CASSLYGGNSYEQYF,TGTGCCAGCAGCTTATATGGGGGAAACTCCTACGAGCAGTACTTC,-,TRBV7-9,TRBJ2-7,-
CASSTRQSRANVLTF,TGTGCCAGCAGCACTCGACAAAGTCGGGCCAACGTCCTGACTTTC,-,TRBV11-3,TRBJ2-6,-
CASSLVGSNQPQHF,TGTGCCAGCAGCTTAGTTGGTAGCAATCAGCCCCAGCATTTT,-,TRBV7-2,TRBJ1-5,-
CASSEGGWDSPLHF,TGTGCCAGCAGTGAAGGGGGATGGGATTCACCCCTCCACTTT,-,TRBV2,TRBJ1-6,-
CAWSVRSVSYEQYF,TGTGCCTGGAGTGTACGGAGCGTCTCCTACGAGCAGTACTTC,-,TRBV30,TRBJ2-7,-
CASSLGLGATNEQFF,TGTGCCAGCAGCTTGGGCTTAGGGGCCACCAATGAGCAGTTCTTC,-,TRBV5-8,TRBJ2-1,-
CASSYRDRTYEQYF,TGTGCCAGCAGTTACCGGGACAGAACCTACGAGCAGTACTTC,-,TRBV6-5,TRBJ2-7,TRBD1
CASSPKSTDTQYF,TGTGCCAGCAGCCCAAAGAGCACAGATACGCAGTATTTT,once,TRBV7-3,TRBJ2-3,-
CASSFDGRPYEQYF,TGTGCCAGCAGTTTTGACGGCAGACCCTACGAGCAGTACTTC,once,TRBV27,TRBJ2-7,-
CASSFTSGITDTQYF,TGTGCCAGCAGTTTCACTTCCGGGATCACAGATACGCAGTATTTT,-,TRBV27,TRBJ2-3,-
CSVSGGDGETQYF,TGCAGCGTTTCGGGGGGGGATGGCGAGACCCAGTACTTC,-,TRBV29-1,TRBJ2-5,TRBD2
CASSPTRGSGMTDTQYF,TGTGCCAGCAGCCCCACCCGGGGTAGCGGGATGACAGATACGCAGTATTTT,-,TRBV7-9,TRBJ2-3,TRBD2
CASSPRQSRLNYGYTF,TGTGCCAGCAGCCCCCGGCAGAGCCGACTCAACTATGGCTACACCTTC,-,TRBV7-2,TRBJ1-2,-
CASTSLRDANQPQHF,TGTGCCAGTACCTCCCTCAGGGATGCCAATCAGCCCCAGCATTTT,-,TRBV19,TRBJ1-5,-
CASSPDRDEQYF,TGTGCCAGCAGTCCCGACAGGGACGAGCAGTACTTC,-,TRBV6-6,TRBJ2-7,TRBD1
CATGRGYGYEQYF,TGTGCCACCGGGAGGGGCTACGGCTACGAGCAGTACTTC,-,TRBV6-5,TRBJ2-7,TRBD2
CASSLFNREQYF,TGTGCCAGCAGCTTATTTAACCGGGAGCAGTACTTC,-,TRBV7-2,TRBJ2-7,-
CAISEYQGNQPQHF,TGTGCCATCAGTGAATATCAGGGTAATCAGCCCCAGCATTTT,-,TRBV10-3,TRBJ1-5,-
CASSYLGLAGGNEQFF,TGTGCCAGCAGTTACCTAGGTCTAGCGGGAGGCAATGAGCAGTTCTTC,-,TRBV6-5,TRBJ2-1,TRBD2
CASSTSGTRLAKNIQYF,TGTGCCAGTAGTACTAGCGGGACCCGCCTAGCCAAAAACATTCAGTACTTC,-,TRBV19,TRBJ2-4,TRBD2
CASSLRYEQYF,TGTGCCAGCAGCTTAAGATACGAGCAGTACTTC,once,TRBV5-6,TRBJ2-7,-
CASSTGSTDTQYF,TGTGCCAGCAGCACAGGTAGCACAGATACGCAGTATTTT,-,TRBV9,TRBJ2-3,-
CASSVLGATNEKLFF,TGTGCCAGCAGCGTGCTAGGGGCAACTAATGAAAAACTGTTTTTT,-,TRBV9,TRBJ1-4,-
CASSGGTGRMIVKLFF,TGTGCCAGCAGTGGGGGGACAGGGCGAATGATTGTAAAACTGTTTTTT,-,TRBV6-1,TRBJ1-4,TRBD1
CSVSGTGGSRNTEAFF,TGCAGCGTATCCGGGACAGGGGGCTCGAGGAACACTGAAGCTTTCTTT,once,TRBV29-1,TRBJ1-1,TRBD1
CASSLGGITDTQYF,TGTGCCAGCAGCTTAGGTGGGATCACAGATACGCAGTATTTT,once,TRBV7-9,TRBJ2-3,-
CAWSLAPLPYEQYF,TGTGCCTGGAGTCTCGCACCACTACCGTACGAGCAGTACTTC,-,TRBV30,TRBJ2-7,-
CASSYRRGGRQETQYF,TGTGCCAGCAGTTACAGACGGGGGGGGAGACAAGAGACCCAGTACTTC,-,TRBV6-5,TRBJ2-5,TRBD2
CASSVPMGLAGGTGANVLTF,TGTGCCAGCAGTGTTCCAATGGGACTAGCGGGAGGAACTGGGGCCAACGTCCTGACTTTC,-,TRBV6-1,TRBJ2-6,TRBD2
CASSILAGGSYNEQFF,TGCGCCAGCAGCATATTAGCGGGAGGCTCCTACAATGAGCAGTTCTTC,-,TRBV5-1,TRBJ2-1,TRBD2
CASSPAPGSSGEQYF,TGTGCCAGCAGTCCGGCCCCTGGATCTTCTGGGGAGCAGTACTTC,-,TRBV28,TRBJ2-5,-
CASSWGTGRPNEQYF,TGCGCCAGCAGCTGGGGGACAGGGAGGCCCAACGAGCAGTACTTC,few,TRBV5-1,TRBJ2-7,TRBD1
CASKAEAYEQYF,TGTGCCAGCAAAGCCGAAGCCTACGAGCAGTACTTC,-,TRBV2,TRBJ2-7,-
CASSKKPSVASYEQYF,TGTGCCAGCAGCAAAAAGCCTAGCGTCGCCTCCTACGAGCAGTACTTC,-,TRBV5-8,TRBJ2-7,-
CASSSTIAGGYNEQFF,TGTGCCAGCAGTTCCACCATAGCGGGAGGGTACAATGAGCAGTTCTTC,-,TRBV6-5,TRBJ2-1,TRBD2
CSVRAQASETQYF,TGCAGCGTTCGAGCTCAAGCCTCAGAGACCCAGTACTTC,-,TRBV29-1,TRBJ2-5,-
CAWSVTVQETQYF,TGTGCCTGGAGTGTAACAGTCCAAGAGACCCAGTACTTC,-,TRBV30,TRBJ2-5,-
CASSLGIGAQNTEAFF,TGTGCCAGCAGCTTAGGGATCGGGGCCCAAAACACTGAAGCTTTCTTT,-,TRBV7-9,TRBJ1-1,-
CASSYFQGRGEQYF,TGTGCCAGCAGTTACTTTCAGGGGAGGGGGGAGCAGTACTTC,-,TRBV6-5,TRBJ2-7,-
CASSVRGTAATNEKLFF,TGTGCCAGCAGCGTTCGAGGGACAGCCGCAACTAATGAAAAACTGTTTTTT,-,TRBV9,TRBJ1-4,TRBD1
CASRPGTSYEQYF,TGTGCCAGCAGGCCCGGGACCTCCTACGAGCAGTACTTC,-,TRBV28,TRBJ2-7,-
CASRRGQGRTEAFF,TGCGCCAGCCGCAGGGGACAGGGGAGAACTGAAGCTTTCTTT,-,TRBV5-1,TRBJ1-1,TRBD1
CASSPEDRDRGTDTQYF,TGCGCCAGCAGCCCGGAGGACCGGGACAGGGGAACAGATACGCAGTATTTT,-,TRBV4-1,TRBJ2-3,TRBD1
CASSFSGRANSFF,TGTGCCAGCAGTTTCAGCGGGAGGGCTAATTCGTTCTTC,-,TRBV27,TRBJ2-1,TRBD2
CASRAQGETEAFF,TGCGCCAGCAGGGCACAGGGAGAAACTGAAGCTTTCTTT,-,TRBV10-1,TRBJ1-1,-
CASSLDWGLQETQYF,TGTGCCAGCAGCTTAGACTGGGGCCTACAAGAGACCCAGTACTTC,-,TRBV11-2,TRBJ2-5,-
CASKATTSNTGELFF,TGTGCGTCGAAGGCTACAACATCTAACACCGGGGAGCTGTTTTTT,-,TRBV2,TRBJ2-2,-
CASSQQAAIQETQYF,TGTGCCAGCAGCCAGCAGGCGGCCATCCAAGAGACCCAGTACTTC,-,TRBV7-9,TRBJ2-5,-